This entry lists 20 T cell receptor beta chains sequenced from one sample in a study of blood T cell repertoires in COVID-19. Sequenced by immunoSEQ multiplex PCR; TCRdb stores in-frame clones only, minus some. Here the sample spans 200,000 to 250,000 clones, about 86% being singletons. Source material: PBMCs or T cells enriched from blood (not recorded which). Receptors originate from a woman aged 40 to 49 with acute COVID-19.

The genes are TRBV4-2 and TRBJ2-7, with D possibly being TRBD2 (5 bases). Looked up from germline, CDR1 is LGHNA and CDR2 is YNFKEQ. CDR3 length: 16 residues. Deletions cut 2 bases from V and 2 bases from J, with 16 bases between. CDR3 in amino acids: CASSQSGLPTTYEQYF. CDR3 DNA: TGTGCCAGCAGCCAATCCGGACTCCCAACAACCTACGAGCAGTACTTC.

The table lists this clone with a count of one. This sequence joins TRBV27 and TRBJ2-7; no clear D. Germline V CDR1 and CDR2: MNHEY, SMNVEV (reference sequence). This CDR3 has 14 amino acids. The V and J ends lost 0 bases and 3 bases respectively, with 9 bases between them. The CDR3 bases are TGTGCCAGCAGTTTATCGTGGGCAGGCTACGAGCAGTACTTC. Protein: CASSLSWAGYEQYF.

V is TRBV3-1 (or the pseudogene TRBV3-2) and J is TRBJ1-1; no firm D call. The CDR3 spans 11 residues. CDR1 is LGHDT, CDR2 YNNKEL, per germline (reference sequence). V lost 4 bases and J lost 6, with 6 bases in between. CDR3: CASSRGSEAFF. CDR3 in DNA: TGTGCCAGCAGCCGAGGTTCTGAAGCTTTCTTT.

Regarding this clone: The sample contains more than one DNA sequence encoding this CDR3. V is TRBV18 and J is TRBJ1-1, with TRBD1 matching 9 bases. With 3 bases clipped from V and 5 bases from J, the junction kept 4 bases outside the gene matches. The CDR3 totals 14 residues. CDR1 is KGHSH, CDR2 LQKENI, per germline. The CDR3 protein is CASSPTGGDTEAFF. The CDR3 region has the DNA TGTGCCAGCTCACCTACAGGGGGCGATACTGAAGCTTTCTTT.

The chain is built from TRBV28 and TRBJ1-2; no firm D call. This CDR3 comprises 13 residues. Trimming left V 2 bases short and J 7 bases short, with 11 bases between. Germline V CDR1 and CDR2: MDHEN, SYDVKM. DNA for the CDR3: TGTGCCAGCAGTTTAATCCTCGGCGGTGGCTACACCTTC. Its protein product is CASSLILGGGYTF.

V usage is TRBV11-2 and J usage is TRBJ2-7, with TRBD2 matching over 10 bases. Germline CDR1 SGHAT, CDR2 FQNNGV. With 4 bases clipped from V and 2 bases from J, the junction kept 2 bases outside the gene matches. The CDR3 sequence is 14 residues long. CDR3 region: CASSSAGGPYEQYF. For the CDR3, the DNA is TGTGCCAGCAGCTCAGCGGGAGGGCCCTACGAGCAGTACTTC.

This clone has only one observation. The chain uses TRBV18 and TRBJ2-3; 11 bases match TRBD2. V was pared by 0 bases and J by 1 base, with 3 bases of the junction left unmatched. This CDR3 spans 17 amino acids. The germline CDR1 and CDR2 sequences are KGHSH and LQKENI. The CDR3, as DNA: TGTGCCAGCTCACCACCGGGACTAGCGGACCGCACAGATACGCAGTATTTT. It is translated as CASSPPGLADRTDTQYF.

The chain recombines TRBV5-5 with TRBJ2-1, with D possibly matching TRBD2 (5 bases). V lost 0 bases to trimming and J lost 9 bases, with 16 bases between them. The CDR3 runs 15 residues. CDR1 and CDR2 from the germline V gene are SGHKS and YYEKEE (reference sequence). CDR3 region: CASSLGARGSGEQFF. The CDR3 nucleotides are TGTGCCAGCAGCTTGGGGGCTAGAGGGTCCGGTGAGCAGTTCTTC.

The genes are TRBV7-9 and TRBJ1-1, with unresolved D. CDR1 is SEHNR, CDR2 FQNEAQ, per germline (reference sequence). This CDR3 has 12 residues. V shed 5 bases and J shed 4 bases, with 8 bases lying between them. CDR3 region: CASSQSGTEAFF. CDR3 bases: TGTGCCAGCAGCCAGTCAGGCACTGAAGCTTTCTTT.

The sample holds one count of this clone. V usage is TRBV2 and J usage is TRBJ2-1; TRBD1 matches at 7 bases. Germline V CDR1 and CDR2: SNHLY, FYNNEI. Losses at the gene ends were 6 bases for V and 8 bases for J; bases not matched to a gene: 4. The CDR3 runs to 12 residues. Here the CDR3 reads CASRTGRYEQFF. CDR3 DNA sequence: TGTGCCAGCAGGACAGGGCGTTATGAGCAGTTCTTC.

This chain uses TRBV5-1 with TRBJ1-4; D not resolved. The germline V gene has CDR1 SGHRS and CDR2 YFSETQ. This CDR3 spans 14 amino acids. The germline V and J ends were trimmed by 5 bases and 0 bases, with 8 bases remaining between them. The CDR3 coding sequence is TGCGCCAGCAGGTTCCAGACAACTAATGAAAAACTGTTTTTT. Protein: CASRFQTTNEKLFF.

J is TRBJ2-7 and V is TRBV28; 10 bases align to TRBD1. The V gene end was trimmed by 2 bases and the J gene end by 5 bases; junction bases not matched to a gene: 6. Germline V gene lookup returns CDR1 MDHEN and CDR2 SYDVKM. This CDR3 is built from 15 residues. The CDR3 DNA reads TGTGCCAGCAGTTTAACGGGACAGGGGTCCCACGAGCAGTACTTC. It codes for CASSLTGQGSHEQYF.

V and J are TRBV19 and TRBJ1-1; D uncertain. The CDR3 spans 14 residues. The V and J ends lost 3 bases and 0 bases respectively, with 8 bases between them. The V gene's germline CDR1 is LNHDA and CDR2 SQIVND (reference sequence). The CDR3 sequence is CASSIAGLNTEAFF. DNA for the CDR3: TGTGCCAGTAGTATCGCAGGCCTGAACACTGAAGCTTTCTTT.

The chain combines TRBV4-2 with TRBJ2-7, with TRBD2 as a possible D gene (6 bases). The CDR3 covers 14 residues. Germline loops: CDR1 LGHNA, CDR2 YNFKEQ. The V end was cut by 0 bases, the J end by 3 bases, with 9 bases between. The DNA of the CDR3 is TGTGCCAGCAGCCAAGATGCTAGCGTCTACGAGCAGTACTTC. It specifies CASSQDASVYEQYF.

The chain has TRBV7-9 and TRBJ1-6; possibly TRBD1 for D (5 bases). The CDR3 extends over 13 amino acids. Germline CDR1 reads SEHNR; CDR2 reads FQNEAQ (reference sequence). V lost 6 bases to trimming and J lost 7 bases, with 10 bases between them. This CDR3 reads CASRSGGNSPLHF. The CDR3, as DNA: TGTGCCAGCAGGAGTGGGGGGAATTCACCCCTCCACTTT.

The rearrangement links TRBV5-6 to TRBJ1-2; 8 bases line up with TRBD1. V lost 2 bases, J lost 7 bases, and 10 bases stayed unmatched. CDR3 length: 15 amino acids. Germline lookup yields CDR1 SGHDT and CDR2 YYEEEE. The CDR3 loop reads CASSLGSTGAGGYTF. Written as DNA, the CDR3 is TGTGCCAGCAGCTTAGGCTCGACAGGGGCCGGTGGCTACACCTTC.

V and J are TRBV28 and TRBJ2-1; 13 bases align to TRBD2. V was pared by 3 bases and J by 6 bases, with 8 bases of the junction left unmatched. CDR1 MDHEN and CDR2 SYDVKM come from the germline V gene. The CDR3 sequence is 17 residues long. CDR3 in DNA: TGTGCCAGCAGTTTGGTTTCGACTAGCGGGAGGAGCAATGAGCAGTTCTTC. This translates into CASSLVSTSGRSNEQFF. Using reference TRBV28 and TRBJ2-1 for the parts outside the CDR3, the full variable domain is DVKVTQSSRYLVKRTGEKVFLECVQDMDHENMFWYRQDPGLGLRLIYFSYDVKMKEKGDIPEGYSVSREKKERFSLILESASTNQTSMYLCASSLVSTSGRSNEQFFGPGTRLTVL.

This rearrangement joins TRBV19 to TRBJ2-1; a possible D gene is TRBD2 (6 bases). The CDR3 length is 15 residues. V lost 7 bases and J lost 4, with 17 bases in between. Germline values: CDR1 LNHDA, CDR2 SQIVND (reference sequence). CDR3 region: CASTQTSGVYNEQFF. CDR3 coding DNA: TGTGCCAGTACCCAGACTAGTGGGGTATACAATGAGCAGTTCTTC.

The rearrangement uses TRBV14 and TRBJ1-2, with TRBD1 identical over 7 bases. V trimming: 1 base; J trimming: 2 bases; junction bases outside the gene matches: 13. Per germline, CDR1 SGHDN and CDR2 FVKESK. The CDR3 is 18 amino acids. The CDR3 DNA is TGTGCCAGCAGCCAAGGGGGTTGGAGACAGGGACCCAACTATGGCTACACCTTC. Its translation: CASSQGGWRQGPNYGYTF.

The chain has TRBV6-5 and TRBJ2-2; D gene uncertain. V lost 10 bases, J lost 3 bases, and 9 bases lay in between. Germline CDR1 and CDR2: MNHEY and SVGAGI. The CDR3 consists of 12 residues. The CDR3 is CATNRDTGELFF. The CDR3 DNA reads TGTGCCACCAATCGGGACACCGGGGAGCTGTTTTTT.